The 3 T cell receptor beta chains in this list originate from one sample, sequenced in a study of blood T cell repertoires in COVID-19. Libraries were prepared by immunoSEQ multiplex PCR; TCRdb keeps only in-frame clonotypes and omits some of them. The table has about 62,000 clones, over 75% seen once. The sequencing input was peripheral blood. The receptors here all came from a woman aged 55-75 years with COVID-19, enrolled during active disease.

The rearrangement links TRBV11-3 to TRBJ1-1; perhaps TRBD1 as D (6 bases). Germline CDR1 is SGHNT and CDR2 is YENEEA. CDR3 size: 15 residues. The V end was cut by 0 bases, the J end by 4 bases, with 12 bases between. Here the CDR3 reads CASSLEGGRGTEAFF. CDR3 DNA: TGTGCCAGCAGCTTAGAAGGGGGACGAGGCACTGAAGCTTTCTTT. Drawing the rest from reference TRBV11-3 and TRBJ1-1, the complete variable domain is EAGVVQSPRYKIIEKKQPVAFWCNPISGHNTLYWYLQNLGQGPELLIRYENEEAVDDSQLPKDRFSAERLKGVDSTLKIQPAELGDSAVYLCASSLEGGRGTEAFFGQGTRLTVV.

The chain recombines TRBV28 with TRBJ1-5; 8 bases are a match to TRBD1. The germline CDR1 and CDR2 sequences are MDHEN and SYDVKM. With V trimmed by 4 bases and J by 5 bases, 10 bases remained unmatched. The CDR3 has 16 residues. The CDR3 DNA sequence: TGTGCCAGCAGTTCACATACAGGGGGGGGAGATCAGCCCCAGCATTTT. Translated, it gives CASSSHTGGGDQPQHF. The entire variable domain, with the rest obtained from reference TRBV28 and TRBJ1-5, is as follows: DVKVTQSSRYLVKRTGEKVFLECVQDMDHENMFWYRQDPGLGLRLIYFSYDVKMKEKGDIPEGYSVSREKKERFSLILESASTNQTSMYLCASSSHTGGGDQPQHFGDGTRLSIL.

The V gene is TRBV11-3, the J gene TRBJ2-4; tentatively, D is TRBD1 (5 bases). The germline CDR1 and CDR2 sequences are SGHNT and YENEEA. V was clipped by 1 base and J by 5 bases, with 12 bases between them. This CDR3 has 15 amino acids. CDR3 protein: CASSLGQGFENIQYF. CDR3 sequence (DNA): TGTGCCAGCAGCTTAGGGCAGGGCTTTGAAAACATTCAGTACTTC.